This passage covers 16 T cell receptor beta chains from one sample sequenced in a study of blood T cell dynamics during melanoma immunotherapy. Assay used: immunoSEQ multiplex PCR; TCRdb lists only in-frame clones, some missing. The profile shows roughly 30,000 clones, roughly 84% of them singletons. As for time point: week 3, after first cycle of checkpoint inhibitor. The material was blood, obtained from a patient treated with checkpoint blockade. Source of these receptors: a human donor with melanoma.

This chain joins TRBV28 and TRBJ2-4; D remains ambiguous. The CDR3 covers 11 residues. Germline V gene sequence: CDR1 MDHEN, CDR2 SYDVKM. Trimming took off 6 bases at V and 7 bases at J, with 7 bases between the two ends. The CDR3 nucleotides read TGTGCCAGCAGGTCCCTGAACATTCAGTACTTC. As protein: CASRSLNIQYF.

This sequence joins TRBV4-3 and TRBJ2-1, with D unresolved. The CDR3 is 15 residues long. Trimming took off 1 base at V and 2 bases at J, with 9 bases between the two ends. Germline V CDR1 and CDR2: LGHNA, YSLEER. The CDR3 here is CASSQAGPPYNEQFF. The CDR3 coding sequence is TGCGCCAGCAGCCAAGCGGGCCCCCCCTACAATGAGCAGTTCTTC.

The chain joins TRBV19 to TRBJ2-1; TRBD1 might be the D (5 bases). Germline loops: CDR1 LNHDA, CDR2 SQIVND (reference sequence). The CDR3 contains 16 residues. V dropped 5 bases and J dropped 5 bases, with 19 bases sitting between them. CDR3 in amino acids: CASSSNIAGWNNEQFF. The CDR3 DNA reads TGTGCCAGTAGTTCAAATATCGCAGGGTGGAACAATGAGCAGTTCTTC.

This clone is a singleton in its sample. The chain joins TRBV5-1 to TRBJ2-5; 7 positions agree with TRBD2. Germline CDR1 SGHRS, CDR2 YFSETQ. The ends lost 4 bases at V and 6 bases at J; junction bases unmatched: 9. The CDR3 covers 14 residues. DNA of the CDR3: TGCGCCAGCAGCCCCGGCGGGGGAGTACAGACCCAGTACTTC. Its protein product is CASSPGGGVQTQYF.

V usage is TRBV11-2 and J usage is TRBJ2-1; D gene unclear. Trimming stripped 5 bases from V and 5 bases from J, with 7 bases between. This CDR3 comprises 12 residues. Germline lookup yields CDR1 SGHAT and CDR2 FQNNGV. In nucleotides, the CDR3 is TGTGCCAGCAGCCCCACTAACAATGAGCAGTTCTTC. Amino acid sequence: CASSPTNNEQFF.

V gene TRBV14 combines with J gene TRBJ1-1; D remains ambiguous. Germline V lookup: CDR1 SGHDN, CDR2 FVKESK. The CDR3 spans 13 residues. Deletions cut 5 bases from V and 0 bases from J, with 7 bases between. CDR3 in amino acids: CASSVKMNTEAFF. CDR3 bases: TGTGCCAGCAGCGTAAAGATGAACACTGAAGCTTTCTTT.

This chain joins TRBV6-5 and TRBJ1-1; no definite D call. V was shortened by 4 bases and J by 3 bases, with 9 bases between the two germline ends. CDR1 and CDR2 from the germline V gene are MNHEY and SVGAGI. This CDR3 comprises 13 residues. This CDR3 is CASSLGTDTEAFF. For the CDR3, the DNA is TGTGCCAGCAGTTTGGGTACGGACACTGAAGCTTTCTTT.

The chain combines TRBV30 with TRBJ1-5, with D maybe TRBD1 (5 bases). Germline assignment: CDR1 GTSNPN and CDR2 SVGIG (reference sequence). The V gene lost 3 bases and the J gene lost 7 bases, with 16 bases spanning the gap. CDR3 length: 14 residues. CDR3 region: CAWRGVGSDQPQHF. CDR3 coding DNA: TGTGCCTGGAGGGGGGTGGGCTCAGACCAGCCCCAGCATTTT. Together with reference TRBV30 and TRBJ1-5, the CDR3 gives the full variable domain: SQTIHQWPATLVQPVGSPLSLECTVEGTSNPNLYWYRQAAGRGLQLLFYSVGIGQISSEVPQNLSASRPQDRQFILSSKKLLLSDSGFYLCAWRGVGSDQPQHFGDGTRLSIL.

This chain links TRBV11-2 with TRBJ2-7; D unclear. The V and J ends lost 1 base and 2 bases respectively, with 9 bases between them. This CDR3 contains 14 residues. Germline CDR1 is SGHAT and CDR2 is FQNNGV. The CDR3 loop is CASSLGTATYEQYF. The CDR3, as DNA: TGTGCCAGCAGCTTAGGTACGGCAACCTACGAGCAGTACTTC.

The CDR3 sequence: CASSSTGNYGYTF. CDR3 in DNA: TGTGCCAGCAGCTCGACAGGGAACTATGGCTACACCTTC. The rearrangement links TRBV7-9 to TRBJ1-2; 7 bases are shared with TRBD1. Germline V lookup: CDR1 SEHNR, CDR2 FQNEAQ (reference sequence). This CDR3 comprises 13 residues. Trimming cost V 4 bases and J 2 bases; bases outside gene matches: 1.

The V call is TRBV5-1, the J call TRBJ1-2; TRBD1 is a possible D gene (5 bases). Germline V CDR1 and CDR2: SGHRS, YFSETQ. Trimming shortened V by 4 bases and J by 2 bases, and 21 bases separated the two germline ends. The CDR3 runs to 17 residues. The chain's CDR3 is CASSKRMLGRGNYGYTF. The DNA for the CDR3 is TGCGCCAGCAGCAAGCGGATGTTGGGACGGGGAAACTATGGCTACACCTTC.

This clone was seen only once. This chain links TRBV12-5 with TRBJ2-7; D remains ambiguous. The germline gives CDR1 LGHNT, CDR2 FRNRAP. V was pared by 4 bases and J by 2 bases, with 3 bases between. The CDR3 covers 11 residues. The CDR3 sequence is CASGSPYEQYF. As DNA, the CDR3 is TGTGCTAGTGGTTCCCCCTACGAGCAGTACTTC.

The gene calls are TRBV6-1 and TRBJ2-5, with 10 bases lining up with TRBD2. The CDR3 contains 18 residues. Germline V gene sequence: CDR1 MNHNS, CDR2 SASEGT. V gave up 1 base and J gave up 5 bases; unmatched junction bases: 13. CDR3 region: CASSEGRLAGRLGETQYF. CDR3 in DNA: TGTGCCAGCAGTGAAGGGAGACTAGCGGGTCGTCTGGGGGAGACCCAGTACTTC.

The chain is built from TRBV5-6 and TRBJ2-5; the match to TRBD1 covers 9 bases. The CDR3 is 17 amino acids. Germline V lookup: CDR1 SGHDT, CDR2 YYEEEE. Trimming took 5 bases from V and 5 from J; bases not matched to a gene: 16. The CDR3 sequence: CASSYFRGQGGRETQYF. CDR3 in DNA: TGTGCCAGCAGTTACTTCAGGGGACAGGGAGGCCGGGAGACCCAGTACTTC.

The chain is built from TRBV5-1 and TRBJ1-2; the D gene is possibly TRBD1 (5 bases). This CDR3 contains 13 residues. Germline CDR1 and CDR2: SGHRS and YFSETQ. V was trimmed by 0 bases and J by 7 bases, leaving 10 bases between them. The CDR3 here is CASSLDGGGGYTF. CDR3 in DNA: TGCGCCAGCAGCTTGGATGGGGGAGGTGGCTACACCTTC.

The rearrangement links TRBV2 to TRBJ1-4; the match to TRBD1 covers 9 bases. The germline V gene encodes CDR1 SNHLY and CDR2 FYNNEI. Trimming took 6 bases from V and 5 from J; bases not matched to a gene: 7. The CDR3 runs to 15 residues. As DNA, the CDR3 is TGTGCCAGCAGGGCCGACGGGACAGGGAATGAAAAACTGTTTTTT. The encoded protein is CASRADGTGNEKLFF.